A single sample is the source of the 11 T cell receptor beta chains below, sequenced in a study of cytomegalovirus exposure and HLA in healthy donors. Primers: 60 Vbeta forward and 13 Jbeta reverse. Only in-frame clones appear in the TCRdb table, and some are missing; sequencing was by immunoSEQ multiplex PCR. Of fewer than 110,000 clones listed, approximately 84% are singletons. Specimen: PBMCs. The receptors come from a man under 40 in good health and CMV-seronegative.

This clone was found once. V is TRBV7-6 and J is TRBJ1-1, with 7 bases fitting TRBD1. Germline V gene sequence: CDR1 SGHVS, CDR2 FNYEAQ. V lost 5 bases and J lost 2; bases outside the gene matches: 8. The CDR3 is 15 residues long. DNA of the CDR3: TGTGCCAGCAGCCCCATACAGGGGATAAACACTGAAGCTTTCTTT. Translated, it gives CASSPIQGINTEAFF.

The chain has TRBV6-4 and TRBJ2-2; the match to TRBD2 covers 10 bases. J gave up 7 bases and V 5 bases, and 4 bases lay outside the gene matches. Per germline, CDR1 MRHNA and CDR2 SNTAGT. The length of the CDR3 is 14 residues. This CDR3 reads CASSQRGGVGELFF. In nucleotides, the CDR3 is TGTGCCAGCAGTCAGCGGGGGGGAGTCGGGGAGCTGTTTTTT.

The chain carries TRBV11-3 and TRBJ2-1, with D possibly TRBD1 on 6 matching bases. This CDR3 has 15 residues. Germline V lookup: CDR1 SGHNT, CDR2 YENEEA. Trimming pared 5 bases from V and 6 bases from J, leaving 17 bases between. Written as DNA, the CDR3 is TGTGCCAGCAGCCCCTCTTCCAGGGGCGTCAATGAGCAGTTCTTC. Translating it yields CASSPSSRGVNEQFF. Together with reference TRBV11-3 and TRBJ2-1, the CDR3 gives the full variable domain: EAGVVQSPRYKIIEKKQPVAFWCNPISGHNTLYWYLQNLGQGPELLIRYENEEAVDDSQLPKDRFSAERLKGVDSTLKIQPAELGDSAVYLCASSPSSRGVNEQFFGPGTRLTVL.

The chain is built from TRBV6-4 and TRBJ2-3; possibly TRBD1 for D (6 bases). Trimming removed 7 bases at V and 0 bases at J, with 14 bases between. Germline V CDR1 and CDR2: MRHNA, SNTAGT. The CDR3 runs 15 residues. The CDR3 nucleotides are TGTGCCAGCAAAGTGGGGGCCGGGAGCACAGATACGCAGTATTTT. Translating it yields CASKVGAGSTDTQYF.

This chain joins TRBV27 and TRBJ2-1; TRBD2 aligns across 10 bases. This CDR3 is built from 13 residues. After removal of 8 bases from V and 6 bases from J, the junction contained 4 bases not matched to a gene. Germline CDR1 MNHEY, CDR2 SMNVEV (reference sequence). The CDR3 reads CASSSGSPNEQFF. The CDR3 nucleotides read TGTGCCAGCTCTAGCGGGAGCCCCAATGAGCAGTTCTTC.

This rearrangement joins TRBV7-9 to TRBJ2-1, with D possibly matching TRBD2 (5 bases). The CDR3 spans 14 residues. Trimming cost V 7 bases and J 0 bases, with 10 bases left between them. CDR1 SEHNR and CDR2 FQNEAQ come from the germline V gene (reference sequence). CDR3 region: CASTTGSSYNEQFF. For the CDR3, the DNA is TGTGCCAGCACCACTGGGAGCTCCTACAATGAGCAGTTCTTC.

The genes are TRBV5-4 and TRBJ2-2, with 7 bases aligning to TRBD1. Germline-derived CDR1 and CDR2 are SGHNT and YYREEE (reference sequence). V shed 4 bases, J shed 3 bases, and the junction held 6 bases outside the gene matches. The CDR3 length is 15 residues. The CDR3 region has the DNA TGTGCCAGCAGCCCGGGACAGCGAGACACCGGGGAGCTGTTTTTT. It translates to CASSPGQRDTGELFF.

J is TRBJ2-3 and V is TRBV14; TRBD2 aligns across 10 bases. CDR1 SGHDN and CDR2 FVKESK come from the germline V gene. Unmatched junction bases numbered 8, after V lost 0 bases and J lost 5 bases. The CDR3 runs to 17 residues. Here the CDR3 reads CASSQDRLSGGVDTQYF. CDR3 nucleotide sequence: TGTGCCAGCAGCCAAGATCGGTTAAGCGGGGGGGTAGATACGCAGTATTTT.

V gene TRBV15 combines with J gene TRBJ1-4, with D perhaps matching TRBD1 (5 bases). From germline, CDR1 is LNHNV and CDR2 YYDKDF (reference sequence). Trimming removed 4 bases at V and 11 bases at J, with 23 bases between. This CDR3 is built from 16 residues. Here the CDR3 reads CATSTSHRGPLGKLFF. The CDR3 DNA reads TGTGCCACCAGCACCTCCCATAGGGGCCCCTTGGGCAAACTGTTTTTT.

On this clone: The same CDR3 also results from other DNA sequences found in this sample. The chain joins TRBV5-6 to TRBJ2-7, with D unclear. The CDR3 length is 14 residues. Trimming shortened V by 0 bases and J by 3 bases, and 10 bases separated the two germline ends. Per germline, CDR1 SGHDT and CDR2 YYEEEE. This CDR3 is CASSLVGGLYEQYF. CDR3 in DNA: TGTGCCAGCAGCTTGGTAGGCGGTCTCTACGAGCAGTACTTC.

The chain recombines TRBV7-9 with TRBJ1-4; possibly TRBD1 for D (5 bases). The CDR3 length is 14 residues. Germline V CDR1 and CDR2: SEHNR, FQNEAQ (reference sequence). The V end was cut by 5 bases, the J end by 7 bases, with 14 bases between. The CDR3 nucleotides read TGTGCCAGCAGCACAAGGACATCTTCTGAAAAACTGTTTTTT. Residues: CASSTRTSSEKLFF.